Presented here are 5 T cell receptor beta chains from one specimen sequenced in a study of radiation and T cells in renal cell carcinoma. Sample time point: baseline pretreatment blood. Noted treatment: 15 Gy SBRT to primary tumor, nephrectomy 4 weeks later. TCRdb's copy holds only in-frame clones and misses some; the assay was immunoSEQ multiplex PCR. The sample has around 160,000 clones, around 89% seen once. Here the sequenced sample was blood, taken from a patient whose treatment included radiotherapy and nephrectomy. The origin of the receptors is a woman aged 70 to 79 with renal cell carcinoma.

The genes are TRBV6-5 and TRBJ1-1; weak D call: TRBD1 (5 bases). This CDR3 contains 13 residues. Looked up from germline, CDR1 is MNHEY and CDR2 is SVGAGI. With 2 bases removed from V and 5 bases from J, the gap between germline ends came to 9 bases. CDR3 loop: CASSYPTGTEAFF. The CDR3, as DNA: TGTGCCAGCAGTTACCCCACAGGAACTGAAGCTTTCTTT.

This clone was observed once. This chain uses TRBV28 with TRBJ1-3; TRBD1 agrees at 7 bases. Losses at the gene ends were 8 bases for V and 0 bases for J; bases not matched to a gene: 10. The CDR3 has 16 residues. Looked up from germline, CDR1 is MDHEN and CDR2 is SYDVKM. CDR3 in DNA: TGTGCCAGCCAGGGGTCGGGACAGAACTCTGGAAACACCATATATTTT. This encodes CASQGSGQNSGNTIYF.

The chain links TRBV6-1 to TRBJ1-2, with 12 bases aligning to TRBD1. CDR3 length: 14 amino acids. Per germline, CDR1 MNHNS and CDR2 SASEGT. Trimming at V came to 8 bases and at J to 8 bases, leaving 9 bases not matched to a gene. The CDR3 region is CASLRDRGLGGYTF. The CDR3 bases are TGTGCCAGCCTTCGGGACAGGGGGCTAGGGGGCTACACCTTC.

The V call is TRBV5-4, the J call TRBJ2-2; D gene uncertain. Germline CDR1 reads SGHNT; CDR2 reads YYREEE (reference sequence). Trimming removed 0 bases at V and 5 bases at J, with 14 bases between. The CDR3 loop spans 16 amino acids. The DNA of the CDR3 is TGTGCCAGCAGCTTGGAATCCAGCCTGTTGACCGGGGAGCTGTTTTTT. The encoded protein is CASSLESSLLTGELFF.

The genes are TRBV7-2 and TRBJ2-7, with 12 bases aligning to TRBD2. Germline V gene sequence: CDR1 SGHTA, CDR2 FQGNSA. The CDR3 is 16 amino acids. V shed 3 bases, J shed 6 bases, and the junction held 9 bases outside the gene matches. CDR3 amino acids: CASSLGPSGGAGEQYF. The CDR3 nucleotides read TGTGCCAGCAGCTTGGGGCCTAGCGGGGGGGCCGGCGAGCAGTACTTC. Full variable domain (remainder filled in from reference TRBV7-2 and TRBJ2-7): GAGVSQSPSNKVTEKGKDVELRCDPISGHTALYWYRQSLGQGLEFLIYFQGNSAPDKSGLPSDRFSAERTGGSVSTLTIQRTQQEDSAVYLCASSLGPSGGAGEQYFGPGTRLTVT.